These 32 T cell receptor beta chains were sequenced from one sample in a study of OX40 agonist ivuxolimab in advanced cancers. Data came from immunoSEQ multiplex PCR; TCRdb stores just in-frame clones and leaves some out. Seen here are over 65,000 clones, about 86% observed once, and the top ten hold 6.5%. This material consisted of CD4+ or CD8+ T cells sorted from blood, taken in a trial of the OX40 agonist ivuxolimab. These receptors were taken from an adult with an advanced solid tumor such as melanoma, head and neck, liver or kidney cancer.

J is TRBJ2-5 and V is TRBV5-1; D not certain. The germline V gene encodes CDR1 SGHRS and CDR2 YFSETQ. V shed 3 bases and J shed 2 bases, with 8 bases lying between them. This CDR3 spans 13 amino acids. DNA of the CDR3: TGCGCCAGCAGCTCGTTAGAACAAGAGACCCAGTACTTC. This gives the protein CASSSLEQETQYF. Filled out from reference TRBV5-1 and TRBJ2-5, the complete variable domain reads KAGVTQTPRYLIKTRGQQVTLSCSPISGHRSVSWYQQTPGQGLQFLFEYFSETQRNKGNFPGRFSGRQFSNSRSEMNVSTLELGDSALYLCASSSLEQETQYFGPGTRLLVL.

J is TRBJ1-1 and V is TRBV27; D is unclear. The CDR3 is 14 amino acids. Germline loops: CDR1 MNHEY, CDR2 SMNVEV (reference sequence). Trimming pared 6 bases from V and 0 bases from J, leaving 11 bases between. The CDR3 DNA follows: TGTGCCAGCAGGGCGTCACGCCTGAACACTGAAGCTTTCTTT. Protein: CASRASRLNTEAFF.

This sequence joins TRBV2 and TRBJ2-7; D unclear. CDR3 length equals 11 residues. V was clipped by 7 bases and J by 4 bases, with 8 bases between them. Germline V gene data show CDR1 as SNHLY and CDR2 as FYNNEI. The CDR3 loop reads CASTRWYEQYF. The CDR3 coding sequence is TGTGCCAGCACAAGGTGGTACGAGCAGTACTTC.

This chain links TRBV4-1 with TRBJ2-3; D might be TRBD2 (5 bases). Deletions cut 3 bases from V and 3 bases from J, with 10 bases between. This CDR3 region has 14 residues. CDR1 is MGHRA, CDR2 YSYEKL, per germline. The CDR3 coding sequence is TGCGCCAGCAGCCAGTTGAGGGATACAGATACGCAGTATTTT. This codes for CASSQLRDTDTQYF.

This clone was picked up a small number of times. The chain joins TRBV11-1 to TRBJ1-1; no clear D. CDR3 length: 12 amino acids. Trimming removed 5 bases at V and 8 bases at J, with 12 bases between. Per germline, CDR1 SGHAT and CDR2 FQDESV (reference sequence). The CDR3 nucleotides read TGTGCCAGCAGCCCGGAGGGCGCGGAAGCTTTCTTT. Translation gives CASSPEGAEAFF.

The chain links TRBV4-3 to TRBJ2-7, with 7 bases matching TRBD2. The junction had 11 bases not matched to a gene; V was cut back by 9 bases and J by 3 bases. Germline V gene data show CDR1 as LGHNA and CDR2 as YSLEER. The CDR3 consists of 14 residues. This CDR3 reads CASSPGAGFYEQYF. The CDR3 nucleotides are TGCGCCAGTTCCCCAGGAGCGGGGTTCTACGAGCAGTACTTC.

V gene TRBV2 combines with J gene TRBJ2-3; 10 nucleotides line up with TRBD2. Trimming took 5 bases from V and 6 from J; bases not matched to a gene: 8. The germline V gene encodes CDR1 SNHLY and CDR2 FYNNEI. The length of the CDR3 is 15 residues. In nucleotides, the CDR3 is TGTGCCAGCAGTCGACAAGGACTAGCGGCGGATACGCAGTATTTT. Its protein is CASSRQGLAADTQYF.

CDR3 coding DNA: TGCGCCAGCAGCTTCGAAGGGAAGAATGAGCAGTTCTTC. Protein sequence: CASSFEGKNEQFF. V usage is TRBV5-1 and J usage is TRBJ2-1; D not certain. V was trimmed by 2 bases and J by 7 bases, leaving 10 bases between them. This CDR3 is built from 13 residues. From germline, CDR1 is SGHRS and CDR2 YFSETQ. Full variable domain (missing parts from reference TRBV5-1 and TRBJ2-1): KAGVTQTPRYLIKTRGQQVTLSCSPISGHRSVSWYQQTPGQGLQFLFEYFSETQRNKGNFPGRFSGRQFSNSRSEMNVSTLELGDSALYLCASSFEGKNEQFFGPGTRLTVL.

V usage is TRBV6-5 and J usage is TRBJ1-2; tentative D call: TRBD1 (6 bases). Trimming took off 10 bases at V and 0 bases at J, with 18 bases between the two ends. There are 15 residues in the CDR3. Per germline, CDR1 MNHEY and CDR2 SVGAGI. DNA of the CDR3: TGTGCCACCTTGTGGAACAGGGAAGCTAACTATGGCTACACCTTC. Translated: CATLWNREANYGYTF.

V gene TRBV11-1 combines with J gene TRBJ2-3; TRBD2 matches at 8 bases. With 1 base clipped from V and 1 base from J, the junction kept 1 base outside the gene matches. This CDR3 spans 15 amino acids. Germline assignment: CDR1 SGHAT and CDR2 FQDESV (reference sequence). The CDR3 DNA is TGTGCCAGCAGCTTAGTACTAGCGGGCACAGATACGCAGTATTTT. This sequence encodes CASSLVLAGTDTQYF.

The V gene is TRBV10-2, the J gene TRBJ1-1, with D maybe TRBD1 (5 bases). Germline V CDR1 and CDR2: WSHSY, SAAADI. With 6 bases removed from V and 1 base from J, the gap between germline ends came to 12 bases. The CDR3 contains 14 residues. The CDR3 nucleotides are TGCGCCAGCAGCCTCGGAGGGGAGAACACTGAAGCTTTCTTT. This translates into CASSLGGENTEAFF.

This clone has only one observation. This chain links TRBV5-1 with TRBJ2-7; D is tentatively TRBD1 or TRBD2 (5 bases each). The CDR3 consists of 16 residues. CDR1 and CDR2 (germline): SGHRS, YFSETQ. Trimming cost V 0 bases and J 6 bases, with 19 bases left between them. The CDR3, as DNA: TGCGCCAGCAGCTTGGCCGCGGTAATGGGACGGGGCGAGCAGTACTTC. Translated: CASSLAAVMGRGEQYF.

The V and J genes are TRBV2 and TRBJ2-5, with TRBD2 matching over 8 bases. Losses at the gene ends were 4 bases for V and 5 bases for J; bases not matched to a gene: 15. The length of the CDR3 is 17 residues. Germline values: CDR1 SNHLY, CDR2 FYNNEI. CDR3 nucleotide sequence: TGTGCCAGCAGTGTCCGGGGGGGCGAAAGTTTCCGGGAGACCCAGTACTTC. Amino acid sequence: CASSVRGGESFRETQYF.

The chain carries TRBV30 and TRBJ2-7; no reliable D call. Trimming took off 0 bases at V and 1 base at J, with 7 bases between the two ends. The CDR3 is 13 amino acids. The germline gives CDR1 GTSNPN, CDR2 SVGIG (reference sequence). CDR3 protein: CAWSVGLSYEQYF. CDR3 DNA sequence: TGTGCCTGGAGTGTTGGCTTATCCTACGAGCAGTACTTC.

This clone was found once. Written as DNA, the CDR3 is TGTGCCAGCAGTCCCTCCGGGACAGATTATCAGCCCCAGCATTTT. It encodes CASSPSGTDYQPQHF. The chain employs TRBV6-5 and TRBJ1-5, with 7 nucleotides matching TRBD1. The CDR3 sequence is 15 residues long. J lost 5 bases, V lost 5 bases, and 9 bases had no gene match. Germline CDR1 reads MNHEY; CDR2 reads SVGAGI.

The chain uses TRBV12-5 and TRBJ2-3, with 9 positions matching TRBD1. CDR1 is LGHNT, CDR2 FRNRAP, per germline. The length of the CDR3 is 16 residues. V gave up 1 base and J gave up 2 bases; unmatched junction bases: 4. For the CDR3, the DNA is TGTGCTAGTGGTTTGGGACAGGGGGTTAACACAGATACGCAGTATTTT. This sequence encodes CASGLGQGVNTDTQYF. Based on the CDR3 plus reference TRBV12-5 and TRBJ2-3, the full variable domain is DARVTQTPRHKVTEMGQEVTMRCQPILGHNTVFWYRQTMMQGLELLAYFRNRAPLDDSGMPKDRFSAEMPDATLATLKIQPSEPRDSAVYFCASGLGQGVNTDTQYFGPGTRLTVL.

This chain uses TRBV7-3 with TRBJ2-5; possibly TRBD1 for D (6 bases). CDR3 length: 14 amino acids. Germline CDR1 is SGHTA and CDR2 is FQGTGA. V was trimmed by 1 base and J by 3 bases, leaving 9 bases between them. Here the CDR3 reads CASSLNRAEETQYF. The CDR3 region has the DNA TGTGCCAGCAGCTTAAACAGGGCCGAAGAGACCCAGTACTTC. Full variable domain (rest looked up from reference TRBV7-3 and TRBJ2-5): GAGVSQTPSNKVTEKGKYVELRCDPISGHTALYWYRQSLGQGPEFLIYFQGTGAADDSGLPNDRFFAVRPEGSVSTLKIQRTERGDSAVYLCASSLNRAEETQYFGPGTRLLVL.

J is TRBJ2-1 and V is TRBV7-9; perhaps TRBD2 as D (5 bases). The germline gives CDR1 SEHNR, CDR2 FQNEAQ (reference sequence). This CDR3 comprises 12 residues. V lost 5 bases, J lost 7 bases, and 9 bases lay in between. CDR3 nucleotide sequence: TGTGCCAGCAGCCCCAGCGGTAATGAGCAGTTCTTC. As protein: CASSPSGNEQFF.

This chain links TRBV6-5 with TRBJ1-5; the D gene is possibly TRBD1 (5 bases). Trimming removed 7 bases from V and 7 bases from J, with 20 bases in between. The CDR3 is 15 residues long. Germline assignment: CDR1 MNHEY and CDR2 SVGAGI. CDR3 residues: CASTPQGKRGQPQHF. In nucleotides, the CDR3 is TGTGCCAGCACCCCCCAAGGGAAGAGGGGACAGCCCCAGCATTTT.

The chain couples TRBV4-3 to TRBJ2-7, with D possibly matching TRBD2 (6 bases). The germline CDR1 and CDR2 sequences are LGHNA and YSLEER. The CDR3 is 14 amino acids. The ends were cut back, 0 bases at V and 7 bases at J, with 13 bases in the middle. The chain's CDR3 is CASSQDKLAREQYF. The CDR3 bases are TGCGCCAGCAGCCAAGACAAACTAGCTCGAGAGCAGTACTTC.

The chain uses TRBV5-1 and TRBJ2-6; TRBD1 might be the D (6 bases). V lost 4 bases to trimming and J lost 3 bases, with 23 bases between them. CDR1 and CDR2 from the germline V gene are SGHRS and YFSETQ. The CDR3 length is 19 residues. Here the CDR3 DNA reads TGCGCCAGCAGCCTACAGGGTCCTAGCCCCCTCAATGGGGCCAACGTCCTGACTTTC. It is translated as CASSLQGPSPLNGANVLTF.

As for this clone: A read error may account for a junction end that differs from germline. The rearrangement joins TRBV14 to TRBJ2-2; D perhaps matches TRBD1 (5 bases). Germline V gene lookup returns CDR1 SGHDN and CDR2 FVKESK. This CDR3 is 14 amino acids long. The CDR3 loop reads CASRQGVVTGELFF. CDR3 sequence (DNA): TGTGCCAGCAGACAAGGGGTCGTCACCGGGGAGCTGTTTTTT.

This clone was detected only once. The CDR3 sequence is CASSLGQGNIQYF. CDR3 coding DNA: TGTGCCAGCAGCTTGGGACAGGGGAACATTCAGTACTTC. The chain joins TRBV5-6 to TRBJ2-4; 8 bases line up with TRBD1. In germline, CDR1 is SGHDT, CDR2 YYEEEE. The CDR3 is 13 amino acids. J gave up 7 bases and V 0 bases, and 0 bases lay outside the gene matches.

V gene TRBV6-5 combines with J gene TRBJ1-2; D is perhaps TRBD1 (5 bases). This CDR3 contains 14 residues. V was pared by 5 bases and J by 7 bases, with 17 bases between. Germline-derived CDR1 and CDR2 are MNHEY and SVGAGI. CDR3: CASSPLDRGGGYTF. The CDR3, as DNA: TGTGCCAGCAGTCCCCTCGACCGGGGGGGTGGCTACACCTTC.

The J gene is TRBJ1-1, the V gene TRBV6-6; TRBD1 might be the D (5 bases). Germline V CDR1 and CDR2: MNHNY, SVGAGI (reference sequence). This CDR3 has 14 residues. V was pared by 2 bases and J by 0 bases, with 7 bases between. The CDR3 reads CASSYLGVNTEAFF. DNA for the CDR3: TGTGCCAGCAGTTACCTAGGGGTGAACACTGAAGCTTTCTTT.

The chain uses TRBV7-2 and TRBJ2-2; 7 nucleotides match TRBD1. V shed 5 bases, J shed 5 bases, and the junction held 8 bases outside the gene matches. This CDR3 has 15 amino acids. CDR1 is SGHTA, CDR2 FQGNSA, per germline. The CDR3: CASSQRQGGTGELFF. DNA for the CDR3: TGTGCCAGCAGCCAAAGACAGGGTGGAACCGGGGAGCTGTTTTTT.

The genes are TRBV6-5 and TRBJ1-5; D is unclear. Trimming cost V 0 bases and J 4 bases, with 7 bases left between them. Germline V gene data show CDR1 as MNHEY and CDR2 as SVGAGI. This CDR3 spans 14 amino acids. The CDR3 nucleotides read TGTGCCAGCAGTTACTCATCCGTTAATCAGCCCCAGCATTTT. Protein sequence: CASSYSSVNQPQHF.

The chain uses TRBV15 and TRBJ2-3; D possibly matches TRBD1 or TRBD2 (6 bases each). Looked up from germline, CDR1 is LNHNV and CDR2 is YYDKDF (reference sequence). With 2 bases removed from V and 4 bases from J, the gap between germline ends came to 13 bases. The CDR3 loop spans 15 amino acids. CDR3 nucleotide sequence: TGTGCCACCAGCAGACAACAGGGAGGTCCAGATACGCAGTATTTT. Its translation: CATSRQQGGPDTQYF.

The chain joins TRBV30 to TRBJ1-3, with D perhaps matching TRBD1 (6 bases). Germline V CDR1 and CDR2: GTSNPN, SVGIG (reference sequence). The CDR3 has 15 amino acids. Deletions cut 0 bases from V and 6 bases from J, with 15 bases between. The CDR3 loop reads CAWSVSRTVINTIYF. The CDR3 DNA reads TGTGCCTGGAGTGTATCACGGACAGTCATAAACACCATATATTTT.

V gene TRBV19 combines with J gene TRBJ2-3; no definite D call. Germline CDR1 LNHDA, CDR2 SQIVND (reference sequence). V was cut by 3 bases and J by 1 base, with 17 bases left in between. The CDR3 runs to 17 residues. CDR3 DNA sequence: TGTGCCAGTAGTATCTCTACTCCAGGATTCGGCACAGATACGCAGTATTTT. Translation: CASSISTPGFGTDTQYF. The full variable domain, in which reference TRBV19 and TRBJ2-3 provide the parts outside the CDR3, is DGGITQSPKYLFRKEGQNVTLSCEQNLNHDAMYWYRQDPGQGLRLIYYSQIVNDFQKGDIAEGYSVSREKKESFPLTVTSAQKNPTAFYLCASSISTPGFGTDTQYFGPGTRLTVL.

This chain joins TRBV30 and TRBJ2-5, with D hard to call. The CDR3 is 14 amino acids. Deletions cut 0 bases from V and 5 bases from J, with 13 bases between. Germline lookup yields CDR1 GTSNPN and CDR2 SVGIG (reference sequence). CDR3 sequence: CAWSVNMGLETQYF. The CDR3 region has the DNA TGTGCCTGGAGTGTAAATATGGGTCTCGAGACCCAGTACTTC.

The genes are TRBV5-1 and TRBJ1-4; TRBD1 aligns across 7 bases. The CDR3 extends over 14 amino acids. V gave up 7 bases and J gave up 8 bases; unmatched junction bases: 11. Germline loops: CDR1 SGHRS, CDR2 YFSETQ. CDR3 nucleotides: TGCGCCAGCTCAGAAACAGGGGAGGGAGAAAAACTGTTTTTT. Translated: CASSETGEGEKLFF.